This T cell receptor beta chain emerged from a study of CD8+ T cells in alopecia areata. Across the study: A 6-month period off drug followed tofacitinib, which lasted 6 to 18 months. Study results and caveats: Among the 100 top clones, expanded CD8+ clones, like scalp clonality, were significantly decreased by tofacitinib. Scalp samples also yield sequences of resident alphabeta T cells from normal skin.

RNA was extracted and reverse transcribed into cDNA as the sequencing template. The protocol was immunoSEQ multiplex PCR, while the TCRdb copy is restricted to in-frame clones and leaves out a portion. Of 200,000 to 250,000 clones in the sample, 50% to 70% are singletons; the top ten hold around 1.5%. Treatment reported: oral pan-JAK inhibitor, 5-10 mg twice daily. From alopecia areata patients, lesional scalp punch biopsies and peripheral blood were collected. CDR1 and CDR2 (germline): MNHNS, SASEGT. This CDR3 is 15 amino acids long. Trimming shortened V by 0 bases and J by 0 bases, and 6 bases separated the two germline ends. To note about this clone: The antigen is not known.

The specimen was CD4+ T cells sorted from blood, collected at week 4, from a patient treated with tofacitinib. This clonotype was obtained from a human donor with alopecia areata. The genes are TRBV6-1 and TRBJ1-5, with D unclear. CDR3 nucleotides: TGTGCCAGCAGTGAAGCCGGTCATAGCAATCAGCCCCAGCATTTT. Its protein product is CASSEAGHSNQPQHF.